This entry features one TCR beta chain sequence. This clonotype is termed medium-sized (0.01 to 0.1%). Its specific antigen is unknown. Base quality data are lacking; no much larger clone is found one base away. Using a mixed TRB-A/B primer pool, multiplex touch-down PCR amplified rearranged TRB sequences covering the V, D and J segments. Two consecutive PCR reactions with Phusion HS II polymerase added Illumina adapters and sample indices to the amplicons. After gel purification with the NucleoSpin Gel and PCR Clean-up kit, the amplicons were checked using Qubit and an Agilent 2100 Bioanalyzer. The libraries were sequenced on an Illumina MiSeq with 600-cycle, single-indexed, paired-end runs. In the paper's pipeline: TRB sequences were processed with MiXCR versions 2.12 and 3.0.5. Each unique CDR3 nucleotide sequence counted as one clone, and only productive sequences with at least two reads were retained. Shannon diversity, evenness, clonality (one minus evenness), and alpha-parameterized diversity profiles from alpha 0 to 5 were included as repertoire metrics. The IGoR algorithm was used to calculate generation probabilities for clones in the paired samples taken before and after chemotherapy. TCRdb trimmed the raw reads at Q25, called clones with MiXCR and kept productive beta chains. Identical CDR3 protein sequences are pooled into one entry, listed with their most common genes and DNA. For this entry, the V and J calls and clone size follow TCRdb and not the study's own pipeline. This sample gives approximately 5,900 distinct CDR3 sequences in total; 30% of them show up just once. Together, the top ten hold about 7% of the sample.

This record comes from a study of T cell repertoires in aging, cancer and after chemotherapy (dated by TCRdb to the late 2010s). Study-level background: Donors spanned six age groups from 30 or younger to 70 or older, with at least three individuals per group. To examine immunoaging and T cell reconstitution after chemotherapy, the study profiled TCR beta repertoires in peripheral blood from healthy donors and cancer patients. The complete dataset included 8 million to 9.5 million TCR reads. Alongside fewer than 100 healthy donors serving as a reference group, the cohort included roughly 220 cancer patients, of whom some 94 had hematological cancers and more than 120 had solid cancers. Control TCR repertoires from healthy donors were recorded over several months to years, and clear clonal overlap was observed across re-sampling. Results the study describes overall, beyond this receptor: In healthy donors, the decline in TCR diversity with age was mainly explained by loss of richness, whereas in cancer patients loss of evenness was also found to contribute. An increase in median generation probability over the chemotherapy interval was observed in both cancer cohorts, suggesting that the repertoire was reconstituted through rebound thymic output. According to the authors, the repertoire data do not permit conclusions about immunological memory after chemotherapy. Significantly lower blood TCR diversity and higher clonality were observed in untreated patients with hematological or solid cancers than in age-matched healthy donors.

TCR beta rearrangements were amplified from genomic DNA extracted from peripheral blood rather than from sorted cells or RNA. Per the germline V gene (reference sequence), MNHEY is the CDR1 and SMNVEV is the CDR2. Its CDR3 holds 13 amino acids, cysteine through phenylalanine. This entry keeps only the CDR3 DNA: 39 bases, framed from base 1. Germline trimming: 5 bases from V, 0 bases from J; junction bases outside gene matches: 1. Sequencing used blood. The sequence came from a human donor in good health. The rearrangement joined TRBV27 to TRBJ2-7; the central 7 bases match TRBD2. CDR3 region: CASSSGASYEQYF. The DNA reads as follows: TGTGCCAGCAGTAGCGGGGCCTCCTACGAGCAGTACTTC.